These 30 T cell receptor beta chains came from one sample sequenced in a study of breast tumors, draining lymph nodes, adjacent tissues. One entry per CDR3 protein, called by TCRdb with MiXCR from the multiplex PCR reads. Found here are about 230,000 distinct CDR3 sequences, about 32% of them singletons; the top ten hold 1.4%. Breast cancer patients provided tissue from their axillary draining lymph nodes. Sequences were obtained from axillary lymph node tissue. The receptors shown here come from a female donor with breast cancer. Some clones in this sample may be carry-over from other donors' samples.

This clonotype was observed many times. The chain carries TRBV24-1 and TRBJ2-2; 7 positions agree with TRBD1. Unmatched junction bases numbered 2, after V lost 7 bases and J lost 4 bases. The CDR3 runs 13 residues. Germline V gene data show CDR1 as KGHDR and CDR2 as SFDVKD. CDR3 region: CATRTGVTGELFF. The DNA of the CDR3 is TGTGCCACCAGAACAGGGGTCACCGGGGAGCTGTTTTTT.

The rearrangement joins TRBV29-1 to TRBJ2-7; D might be TRBD1 (6 bases). Trimming took 8 bases from V and 1 from J, leaving 18 bases between them. There are 14 residues in the CDR3. The germline V gene encodes CDR1 SQVTM and CDR2 ANQGSEA. CDR3 amino acids: CSRRGGRGSYEQYF. CDR3 in DNA: TGCAGCCGGCGAGGGGGACGGGGATCCTACGAGCAGTACTTC.

This clonotype was seen many times. The chain recombines TRBV19 with TRBJ2-3; D might be TRBD2 (5 bases). Per the germline V gene, CDR1 is LNHDA and CDR2 is SQIVND (reference sequence). The germline V and J ends were trimmed by 9 bases and 1 base, with 17 bases remaining between them. The length of the CDR3 is 15 residues. The DNA for the CDR3 is TGTGCCAGCAGACCGGGAAGTACGGGCACAGATACGCAGTATTTT. Its protein product is CASRPGSTGTDTQYF. The entire variable domain, with the rest obtained from reference TRBV19 and TRBJ2-3, is as follows: DGGITQSPKYLFRKEGQNVTLSCEQNLNHDAMYWYRQDPGQGLRLIYYSQIVNDFQKGDIAEGYSVSREKKESFPLTVTSAQKNPTAFYLCASRPGSTGTDTQYFGPGTRLTVL.

This chain uses TRBV12-3 or TRBV12-4 with TRBJ1-1; D is unclear. The CDR3 totals 13 residues. Between the trimmed V and J ends, which lost 6 bases and 0 bases, there was a span of 8 bases. DNA for the CDR3: TGTGCCAGCAGCAATACGGTGAACACTGAAGCTTTCTTT. It specifies CASSNTVNTEAFF.

The rearrangement links TRBV7-3 to TRBJ2-3; TRBD2 aligns across 8 bases. The CDR3 length is 14 residues. Germline assignment: CDR1 SGHTA and CDR2 FQGTGA. The trim removed 4 bases at V and 5 bases at J, leaving 5 bases unmatched. The DNA of the CDR3 is TGTGCCAGCAGCTCCCAAGCGGGGGTAGATACGCAGTATTTT. It yields the protein CASSSQAGVDTQYF. The full variable domain, with the rest looked up from reference TRBV7-3 and TRBJ2-3, is GAGVSQTPSNKVTEKGKYVELRCDPISGHTALYWYRQSLGQGPEFLIYFQGTGAADDSGLPNDRFFAVRPEGSVSTLKIQRTERGDSAVYLCASSSQAGVDTQYFGPGTRLTVL.

A word on this clonotype: The conserved phenylalanine or tryptophan is not found at the CDR3 terminus, so this likely reflects a read error. The chain uses TRBV2 and TRBJ2-2, with D possibly called TRBD1 or TRBD2 (5 bases each). Per germline, CDR1 SNHLY and CDR2 FYNNEI. The CDR3 consists of 13 residues. The CDR3 DNA reads as TGTGCTAGCAGTGAGGGGTACACCGGGGAGCTGTTTTCT. It encodes CASSEGYTGELFS.

This chain links TRBV18 with TRBJ1-6, with D possibly TRBD1 on 6 matching bases. Germline lookup yields CDR1 KGHSH and CDR2 LQKENI. This CDR3 comprises 18 residues. Trimming pared 2 bases from V and 0 bases from J, leaving 14 bases between. The CDR3 nucleotides are TGTGCCAGCTCACCAGGACAGCATAGGAGCTCCTATAATTCACCCCTCCACTTT. The encoded protein is CASSPGQHRSSYNSPLHF. The whole variable domain, filled in from reference TRBV18 and TRBJ1-6, reads NAGVMQNPRHLVRRRGQEARLRCSPMKGHSHVYWYRQLPEEGLKFMVYLQKENIIDESGMPKERFSAEFPKEGPSILRIQQVVRGDSAAYFCASSPGQHRSSYNSPLHFGNGTRLTVT.

This clonotype was observed many times. The rearrangement joins TRBV20-1 to TRBJ2-5; TRBD1 might be the D (6 bases). The CDR3 is 13 residues long. Germline V gene data show CDR1 as DFQATT and CDR2 as SNEGSKA (reference sequence). V was trimmed by 0 bases and J by 7 bases, leaving 12 bases between them. The CDR3 DNA follows: TGCAGTGCTAGAGACAGGGGTAACGGGACCCAGTACTTC. It is translated as CSARDRGNGTQYF.

The chain has TRBV7-8 and TRBJ2-3, with D possibly being TRBD1 or TRBD2 (5 bases each). The germline gives CDR1 SGHVS, CDR2 FQNEAQ. This CDR3 spans 18 amino acids. The ends were cut back, 2 bases at V and 5 bases at J, with 23 bases in the middle. The DNA of the CDR3 is TGTGCCAGCAGCTTAACGGGGCGGTGGTATGCTGCGGTAGATACGCAGTATTTT. Translated: CASSLTGRWYAAVDTQYF.

This clonotype occurred many times. J is TRBJ2-7 and V is TRBV4-1; 7 bases fit TRBD2. Germline trimming cut 4 bases from V and 1 base from J; bases unmatched to any gene: 10. The CDR3 loop spans 16 amino acids. Germline values: CDR1 MGHRA, CDR2 YSYEKL. CDR3 nucleotide sequence: TGCGCCAGCAGCCTAGACCTAGCGGTAAGATCCTACGAGCAGTACTTC. Translation: CASSLDLAVRSYEQYF.

This clonotype showed up many times. The J gene is TRBJ1-5, the V gene TRBV20-1, with no clear D. This CDR3 contains 12 residues. Deletions cut 6 bases from V and 4 bases from J, with 10 bases between. Germline V gene data show CDR1 as DFQATT and CDR2 as SNEGSKA (reference sequence). The CDR3 protein is CSAKGGNQPQHF. The CDR3 nucleotides are TGCAGTGCCAAAGGCGGGAATCAGCCCCAGCATTTT.

CDR3: CSASGSLYNEQYF. CDR3 nucleotides: TGCAGTGCTAGCGGGAGCTTGTACAATGAGCAGTATTTT. This sequence joins TRBV20-1 and TRBJ2-3; D possibly corresponds to TRBD2 (6 bases). The length of the CDR3 is 13 residues. CDR1 is DFQATT, CDR2 SNEGSKA, per germline (reference sequence). V gave up 3 bases and J gave up 11 bases, with 18 bases separating them.

This clonotype has ten or more counts. Here the CDR3 reads CATSDLYQETQYF. The CDR3 DNA sequence: TGTGCCACCAGTGACCTGTACCAAGAGACCCAGTACTTC. This chain links TRBV24-1 with TRBJ2-5; D is unclear. This CDR3 has 13 amino acids. V dropped 4 bases and J dropped 0 bases, with 5 bases sitting between them. Looked up from germline, CDR1 is KGHDR and CDR2 is SFDVKD.

This clonotype was observed many times. The chain uses TRBV7-6 and TRBJ1-1, with D unclear. The CDR3 runs 17 residues. V was shortened by 0 bases and J by 4 bases, with 18 bases between the two germline ends. Germline CDR1 is SGHVS and CDR2 is FNYEAQ. This CDR3 reads CASSLASLTPTGTEAFF. The CDR3 DNA reads as TGTGCCAGCAGCTTAGCTAGCTTAACACCCACTGGCACTGAAGCTTTCTTT.

V is TRBV6-1 and J is TRBJ2-2; 8 bases are shared with TRBD2. The trim removed 1 base at V and 11 bases at J, leaving 3 bases unmatched. Germline V gene sequence: CDR1 MNHNS, CDR2 SASEGT. This CDR3 spans 13 amino acids. Written as DNA, the CDR3 is TGTGCCAGCAGTGAAGGTAGCGGGATAGAGCTGTTTTTT. This gives the protein CASSEGSGIELFF.

This chain joins TRBV12-5 and TRBJ2-7; D call uncertain. Per germline, CDR1 LGHNT and CDR2 FRNRAP. Trimming cost V 3 bases and J 2 bases, with 14 bases left between them. This CDR3 has 15 amino acids. The CDR3 spells CASGFLMDGAYEQYF. As DNA, the CDR3 is TGTGCTAGTGGTTTCCTTATGGACGGAGCCTACGAGCAGTACTTC. Full variable domain (rest looked up from reference TRBV12-5 and TRBJ2-7): DARVTQTPRHKVTEMGQEVTMRCQPILGHNTVFWYRQTMMQGLELLAYFRNRAPLDDSGMPKDRFSAEMPDATLATLKIQPSEPRDSAVYFCASGFLMDGAYEQYFGPGTRLTVT.

This clonotype was observed many times. V usage is TRBV6-1 and J usage is TRBJ2-1; D call uncertain. Trimming left V 7 bases short and J 2 bases short, with 12 bases between. Germline-derived CDR1 and CDR2 are MNHNS and SASEGT. CDR3 length equals 14 residues. The CDR3 here is CASKRAGPYNEQFF. CDR3 nucleotide sequence: TGTGCCAGCAAAAGAGCAGGACCCTACAATGAGCAGTTCTTC.

This clonotype has a single count. The chain carries TRBV19 and TRBJ2-5, with 8 bases that match TRBD1. Germline-derived CDR1 and CDR2 are LNHDA and SQIVND (reference sequence). The junction had 10 bases not matched to a gene; V was cut back by 5 bases and J by 5 bases. This CDR3 region has 15 residues. The CDR3, as DNA: TGTGCCAGTAGTGCTCGACAGGGGCACTACGAGACCCAGTACTTC. This codes for CASSARQGHYETQYF. The whole variable domain, remainder taken from reference TRBV19 and TRBJ2-5, is DGGITQSPKYLFRKEGQNVTLSCEQNLNHDAMYWYRQDPGQGLRLIYYSQIVNDFQKGDIAEGYSVSREKKESFPLTVTSAQKNPTAFYLCASSARQGHYETQYFGPGTRLLVL.

The genes are TRBV5-1 and TRBJ1-4, with 10 bases matching TRBD1. This CDR3 contains 14 residues. Germline assignment: CDR1 SGHRS and CDR2 YFSETQ. V shed 4 bases and J 7 bases; nucleotides not matched to a gene: 4. The CDR3 DNA reads as TGCGCCAGCAGCCTCTGGACAGGGGGTGAAAAACTGTTTTTT. It yields the protein CASSLWTGGEKLFF. Together with reference TRBV5-1 and TRBJ1-4, the CDR3 gives the full variable domain: KAGVTQTPRYLIKTRGQQVTLSCSPISGHRSVSWYQQTPGQGLQFLFEYFSETQRNKGNFPGRFSGRQFSNSRSEMNVSTLELGDSALYLCASSLWTGGEKLFFGSGTQLSVL.

For this clonotype: The junction departs from germline at one end; a sequencing error may be responsible. This chain uses TRBV4-1 with TRBJ1-4; D is perhaps TRBD1 (5 bases). This CDR3 has 15 residues. Germline V gives CDR1 MGHRA, CDR2 YSYEKL. CDR3: CASSQEGRSNEELFF. CDR3 DNA sequence: TGCGCCAGCAGCCAGGAGGGGAGGTCTAATGAAGAACTGTTTTTT.

CDR3 nucleotide sequence: TGTGCCGGCGGCTTAGTGGTGGGAGCAGCCTACGAGCAGTACTTC. This encodes CAGGLVVGAAYEQYF. The rearrangement joins TRBV7-8 to TRBJ2-7, with a weak D call TRBD2 (5 bases). Germline CDR1 SGHVS, CDR2 FQNEAQ. The CDR3 runs to 15 residues. The ends were cut back, 11 bases at V and 2 bases at J, with 22 bases in the middle.

There are many counts of this clonotype. The chain recombines TRBV28 with TRBJ2-5; D may be TRBD1 (5 bases). CDR1 and CDR2 from the germline V gene are MDHEN and SYDVKM. V dropped 3 bases and J dropped 0 bases, with 8 bases sitting between them. The CDR3 runs 14 residues. CDR3 protein: CASSLEQDQETQYF. Here the CDR3 DNA reads TGTGCCAGCAGTTTGGAACAGGACCAAGAGACCCAGTACTTC. Filled out from reference TRBV28 and TRBJ2-5, the complete variable domain reads DVKVTQSSRYLVKRTGEKVFLECVQDMDHENMFWYRQDPGLGLRLIYFSYDVKMKEKGDIPEGYSVSREKKERFSLILESASTNQTSMYLCASSLEQDQETQYFGPGTRLLVL.

The chain is built from TRBV6-4 and TRBJ1-2, with D tentatively TRBD1 (5 bases). With 6 bases removed from V and 3 bases from J, the gap between germline ends came to 20 bases. The CDR3 has 16 amino acids. Per the germline V gene, CDR1 is MRHNA and CDR2 is SNTAGT. The chain's CDR3 is CASSLGGRGGDYGYTF. Here the CDR3 DNA reads TGTGCCAGCAGCCTCGGAGGGAGGGGCGGCGACTATGGCTACACCTTC.

This clonotype was counted ten times or more. With a much larger clone just one base away, this may be a read error. The chain employs TRBV20-1 and TRBJ1-2; D gene ambiguous. Germline assignment: CDR1 DFQATT and CDR2 SNEGSKA (reference sequence). The CDR3 runs to 12 residues. The CDR3 region has the DNA TGCAGTGCTAGGGTGACGGACTATGGCTCCACCTTC. It translates to CSARVTDYGSTF.

This clonotype was detected many times. This chain links TRBV19 with TRBJ2-1, with a tentative D call TRBD2 (6 bases). Germline V gives CDR1 LNHDA, CDR2 SQIVND (reference sequence). Trimming shortened V by 5 bases and J by 3 bases, and 8 bases separated the two germline ends. The CDR3 length is 13 residues. CDR3 sequence: CASSRGNYNEQFF. CDR3 DNA: TGTGCCAGTAGTCGGGGGAACTACAATGAGCAGTTCTTC.

This clonotype was seen at least ten times. V gene TRBV7-3 combines with J gene TRBJ2-3; D is perhaps TRBD1 or TRBD2 (6 bases each). The CDR3 runs 14 residues. Germline CDR1 reads SGHTA; CDR2 reads FQGTGA. V was clipped by 5 bases and J by 6 bases, with 15 bases between them. The CDR3 loop is CASSSFGGRDTQYF. The CDR3 coding sequence is TGTGCCAGCAGCAGCTTCGGGGGCCGGGATACGCAGTATTTT.

This clonotype was found many times. This chain links TRBV3-1 with TRBJ2-7, with 10 bases aligning to TRBD2. V shed 0 bases, J shed 7 bases, and the junction held 6 bases outside the gene matches. The CDR3 runs to 15 residues. Looked up from germline, CDR1 is LGHDT and CDR2 is YNNKEL (reference sequence). Here the CDR3 DNA reads TGTGCCAGCAGCCAAGATAGGCTAGCGGGAGATGAGCAGTACTTC. This sequence encodes CASSQDRLAGDEQYF.

This clonotype came up many times. The V call is TRBV6-4, the J call TRBJ2-6; D might be TRBD1 (6 bases). Germline values: CDR1 MRHNA, CDR2 SNTAGT. The V and J ends lost 5 bases and 4 bases respectively, with 9 bases between them. The CDR3 covers 14 residues. The CDR3 nucleotides read TGTGCCAGCAGTACAGGGCCAGGGGCCAACGTCCTGACTTTC. Residues: CASSTGPGANVLTF.

The chain is built from TRBV7-3 and TRBJ2-1, with TRBD2 identical over 7 bases. Germline assignment: CDR1 SGHTA and CDR2 FQGTGA. J lost 5 bases, V lost 2 bases, and 3 bases had no gene match. The CDR3 spans 14 residues. The CDR3 here is CASSLYGTNNEQFF. The CDR3 DNA reads as TGTGCCAGCAGCTTATACGGGACTAACAATGAGCAGTTCTTC.

This clonotype has ten or more counts. This sequence joins TRBV20-1 and TRBJ2-3; 9 bases line up with TRBD2. CDR3 length: 15 residues. Germline assignment: CDR1 DFQATT and CDR2 SNEGSKA (reference sequence). J gave up 2 bases and V 5 bases, and 8 bases lay outside the gene matches. CDR3 DNA sequence: TGCAGTGCTGCGATTAGCGGGGGAACCACAGATACGCAGTATTTT. This translates into CSAAISGGTTDTQYF.